This T cell receptor beta chain derives from a study of radiotherapy plus CTLA-4 blockade in lung cancer. On this clone itself: Its matching antigen is unknown.

CDR1 and CDR2 (germline): SGHDT, YYEEEE. There are 14 residues in the CDR3. V was clipped by 6 bases and J by 2 bases; unmatched bases: 8. This table comes from immunoSEQ multiplex PCR, and its TCRdb copy is limited to in-frame clones, with some not included. The sample records approximately 77,000 clones, about 80% being singletons. General study findings and limits: Once radiotherapy plus ipilimumab had been given, TCR clones derived from tumor expanded in blood.

This chain links TRBV5-6 with TRBJ2-7; TRBD1 matches 7 bases. This TCR was sampled from a human donor with non-small cell lung cancer who had stable disease on radiotherapy plus ipilimumab. The sample consisted of peripheral blood, taken from a patient treated with radiotherapy plus ipilimumab. CDR3 protein: CASTNRGTPYEQYF. As DNA, the CDR3 is TGTGCCAGCACCAACAGGGGAACTCCCTACGAGCAGTACTTC.